These 21 T cell receptor beta chains share one sample of origin, sequenced in a study of T-cell reconstitution after alpha-beta-depleted transplantation in children (dated by TCRdb to the mid-2010s). Libraries were constructed by PCR. Sequencing instrument: Illumina HiSeq 2500. TCR libraries were prepared with molecular barcoding, using unique molecular identifiers to normalize TCRbeta repertoire quantification. The public sequencing data were trimmed at Q25 with fastp and processed into clonotypes with MiXCR by TCRdb, which kept only in-frame beta chains. Each record represents a unique CDR3 protein, reported with the most common genes and DNA among its rows. The sample has fewer than 700,000 distinct CDR3 sequences on record, 13% of them singletons. The ten largest account for around 2.2% of the sample. The intended sense of this specimen's treatment or condition label: allogeneic hematopoietic cell transplantation with graft depleted of TCRalphabeta T cells and CD19 B cells.

Sequencing was performed on PBMCs, mostly from graft donor cells, taken 360 days after TCRalphabeta/CD19-depleted stem cell transplant. The receptor source for this set is a male patient under 18 who had a stem cell transplant for acute myeloid leukemia, so the T cells may come from the graft donor.

This chain links TRBV5-1 with TRBJ2-2, with 7 bases lining up with TRBD2. Germline V gene lookup returns CDR1 SGHRS and CDR2 YFSETQ. The CDR3 is 16 amino acids. V was pared by 2 bases and J by 3 bases, with 7 bases of the junction left unmatched. The CDR3 region is CASSFKGTIHTGELFF. CDR3 nucleotides: TGCGCCAGCAGCTTTAAAGGGACTATTCACACCGGGGAGCTGTTTTTT.

The rearrangement links TRBV11-1 to TRBJ1-1; no reliable D call. CDR1 and CDR2 (germline): SGHAT, FQDESV (reference sequence). V gave up 1 base and J gave up 5 bases, with 8 bases separating them. The CDR3 spans 13 residues. The CDR3 sequence: CASSLGSSTEAFF. The DNA for the CDR3 is TGTGCCAGCAGCTTAGGTTCGTCGACTGAAGCTTTCTTT.

In this sample, this clonotype turned up once. In nucleotides, the CDR3 is TGTGCCAGCAGCGAGGCACAGGGGGCTGCGATAGCTTTCTTT. Translating gives CASSEAQGAAIAFF. The chain couples TRBV9 to TRBJ1-1, with 9 bases fitting TRBD1. CDR1 and CDR2 from the germline V gene are SGDLS and YYNGEE. The CDR3 sequence is 14 residues long. The V segment lost 3 bases and the J segment 10 bases; nucleotides outside the gene matches: 10.

J is TRBJ2-7 and V is TRBV2, with no clear D. The CDR3 is 15 amino acids. Germline V CDR1 and CDR2: SNHLY, FYNNEI. Trimming shortened V by 2 bases and J by 4 bases, and 15 bases separated the two germline ends. The CDR3 DNA follows: TGTGCCAGCAGTGAAAACCTGGGCAACTGGTACGAGCAGTACTTC. Translated, it gives CASSENLGNWYEQYF.

In nucleotides, the CDR3 is TGTGCCAGCAGCTGGACTCTAGCGGTTACCCCCCCAGAGACCCAGTACTTC. Translated: CASSWTLAVTPPETQYF. This chain links TRBV7-2 with TRBJ2-5; 7 bases line up with TRBD2. J was trimmed by 4 bases and V by 4 bases; bases with no gene match: 15. The CDR3 runs to 17 residues. CDR1 and CDR2 (germline): SGHTA, FQGNSA. The full variable domain, in which reference TRBV7-2 and TRBJ2-5 provide the parts outside the CDR3, is GAGVSQSPSNKVTEKGKDVELRCDPISGHTALYWYRQSLGQGLEFLIYFQGNSAPDKSGLPSDRFSAERTGGSVSTLTIQRTQQEDSAVYLCASSWTLAVTPPETQYFGPGTRLLVL.

This clonotype came up many times. The chain joins TRBV7-2 to TRBJ2-5; D is uncertain. V dropped 6 bases and J dropped 5 bases, with 7 bases sitting between them. The CDR3 is 11 amino acids. Germline V CDR1 and CDR2: SGHTA, FQGNSA. The CDR3 bases are TGTGCCAGCAGGCGATCTGAGACCCAGTACTTC. Residues: CASRRSETQYF.

In regard to this clonotype: This sequence may be a read error, since a much larger clone differs from it by one base. The V and J genes are TRBV28 and TRBJ2-7, with TRBD1 as a possible D gene (6 bases). V was shortened by 7 bases and J by 4 bases, with 20 bases between the two germline ends. The CDR3 extends over 15 amino acids. Germline V lookup: CDR1 MDHEN, CDR2 SYDVKM. As DNA, the CDR3 is TGTGCCAGCACCCTCATCAGGACAGACTGTTACGAGCAGTACTTC. Protein: CASTLIRTDCYEQYF.

The table lists this clonotype with a few counts. This chain uses TRBV7-2 with TRBJ2-7; D not resolved. Germline CDR1 and CDR2: SGHTA and FQGNSA. The CDR3 runs 11 residues. Between the trimmed V and J ends, which lost 4 bases and 10 bases, there was a span of 11 bases. The CDR3 spells CASSYSAVQYF. CDR3 bases: TGTGCCAGCAGCTATTCGGCGGTACAGTACTTC.

A few counts support this clonotype. The chain joins TRBV4-3 to TRBJ2-1; TRBD2 matches at 14 bases. The CDR3 runs 19 residues. Trimming at V came to 0 bases and at J to 8 bases, leaving 12 bases not matched to a gene. CDR1 is LGHNA and CDR2 is YSLEER in the germline V gene. The CDR3 loop reads CASSQETSGRADGDHEQFF. In nucleotides, the CDR3 is TGCGCCAGCAGCCAAGAGACTAGCGGGAGGGCGGACGGGGATCATGAGCAGTTCTTC.

This clonotype was counted between two and nine times. V gene TRBV3-1 combines with J gene TRBJ2-1; TRBD2 agrees at 8 bases. Germline V gene sequence: CDR1 LGHDT, CDR2 YNNKEL (reference sequence). The J segment lost 4 bases and the V segment lost 0 bases, leaving 8 bases of the junction unmatched. The CDR3 is 17 residues long. CDR3 loop: CASSQEGRLAQYNEQFF. DNA of the CDR3: TGTGCCAGCAGCCAAGAGGGCCGACTAGCGCAATACAATGAGCAGTTCTTC.

This clonotype was recorded a few times. V and J are TRBV7-9 and TRBJ1-6, with D uncertain. There are 16 residues in the CDR3. The germline V and J ends were trimmed by 5 bases and 3 bases, with 14 bases remaining between them. Germline V gene sequence: CDR1 SEHNR, CDR2 FQNEAQ (reference sequence). The CDR3 sequence: CASSLTSLGYNSPLHF. The CDR3 DNA reads as TGTGCCAGCAGCCTTACCTCTCTGGGCTATAATTCACCCCTCCACTTT.

The genes are TRBV6-2 or TRBV6-3 and TRBJ2-1, with D possibly TRBD2 on 5 matching bases. This CDR3 spans 15 amino acids. In germline, CDR1 is MNHEY, CDR2 SVGEGT. V gave up 3 bases and J gave up 6 bases, with 15 bases separating them. CDR3 coding DNA: TGTGCCAGCAGTTATGGGATTAGCGTTGGCAATGAGCAGTTCTTC. This codes for CASSYGISVGNEQFF.

The gene calls are TRBV28 and TRBJ2-7; 12 bases align to TRBD2. Trimming at V came to 4 bases and at J to 5 bases, leaving 6 bases not matched to a gene. The CDR3 is made up of 15 amino acids. Germline V lookup: CDR1 MDHEN, CDR2 SYDVKM. Here the CDR3 reads CASSWGTSGFDEQYF. Here the CDR3 DNA reads TGTGCCAGCAGTTGGGGGACTAGCGGGTTTGACGAGCAGTACTTC.

This clonotype was observed a handful of times. The CDR3 coding sequence is TGCAGTGCTATCGGACAGTACAATCAGCCCCAGCATTTT. It encodes CSAIGQYNQPQHF. The chain uses TRBV20-1 and TRBJ1-5; TRBD1 might be the D (6 bases). The CDR3 has 13 residues. Trimming pared 4 bases from V and 3 bases from J, leaving 10 bases between. The germline V gene has CDR1 DFQATT and CDR2 SNEGSKA (reference sequence).

The V and J genes are TRBV6-5 and TRBJ2-5, with a weak D call TRBD2 (6 bases). The CDR3 runs 15 residues. V was pared by 1 base and J by 1 base, with 10 bases between. Germline-derived CDR1 and CDR2 are MNHEY and SVGAGI. The CDR3 region is CASSYWRGGQETQYF. The CDR3 DNA follows: TGTGCCAGCAGTTACTGGCGGGGAGGCCAAGAGACCCAGTACTTC.

This clonotype was counted between two and nine times. This chain connects TRBV7-9 to TRBJ2-5, with 8 positions matching TRBD1. The CDR3 is 15 amino acids. Germline V gene lookup returns CDR1 SEHNR and CDR2 FQNEAQ (reference sequence). Trimming at V came to 5 bases and at J to 3 bases, leaving 8 bases not matched to a gene. The CDR3 coding sequence is TGTGCCAGCAGCCCTTCGACAGGGGCAAAAGAGACCCAGTACTTC. Amino acids: CASSPSTGAKETQYF.

This clonotype was seen repeatedly, ten times or more. The rearrangement uses TRBV28 and TRBJ2-7; TRBD2 might be the D (6 bases). The CDR3 has 15 amino acids. V was pared by 4 bases and J by 3 bases, with 16 bases between. Looked up from germline, CDR1 is MDHEN and CDR2 is SYDVKM. The CDR3 here is CASSSTGTSHYEQYF. The CDR3 DNA follows: TGTGCCAGCAGTTCAACCGGGACTTCTCACTACGAGCAGTACTTC.

The chain has TRBV9 and TRBJ1-1, with D unresolved. The CDR3 is made up of 15 amino acids. With 3 bases removed from V and 1 base from J, the gap between germline ends came to 13 bases. The germline V gene has CDR1 SGDLS and CDR2 YYNGEE. CDR3 in DNA: TGTGCCAGCAGCGCTCAGGTTAGACAGAACACTGAAGCTTTCTTT. It encodes CASSAQVRQNTEAFF.

This chain uses TRBV28 with TRBJ1-1; D is possibly TRBD1 (6 bases). This CDR3 region has 13 residues. V lost 1 base to trimming and J lost 6 bases, with 9 bases between them. From germline, CDR1 is MDHEN and CDR2 SYDVKM. The CDR3 DNA is TGTGCCAGCAGTTTATTGGGGGGGCCTGAAGCTTTCTTT. It is translated as CASSLLGGPEAFF.

The chain combines TRBV29-1 with TRBJ1-1; perhaps TRBD1 as D (5 bases). The CDR3 covers 13 residues. V was clipped by 6 bases and J by 3 bases, with 14 bases between them. Looked up from germline, CDR1 is SQVTM and CDR2 is ANQGSEA. In nucleotides, the CDR3 is TGCAGCGTCCGGGACGGAGTTTACACTGAAGCTTTCTTT. It yields the protein CSVRDGVYTEAFF.

This rearrangement joins TRBV28 to TRBJ2-4; tentative D call: TRBD2 (6 bases). The CDR3 has 17 residues. The V end was cut by 2 bases, the J end by 4 bases, with 18 bases between. The germline CDR1 and CDR2 sequences are MDHEN and SYDVKM. The CDR3 nucleotides read TGTGCCAGCAGTTTAAGGCGGGAATGGGGGATGAAAAACATTCAGTACTTC. Amino acids: CASSLRREWGMKNIQYF.